This record looks at one T cell receptor beta chain sequence and its context. This entry belongs to a study of cytomegalovirus exposure and HLA in healthy donors. Researchers ran the PCR with 60 Vbeta and 13 Jbeta primers. Sequencing used immunoSEQ multiplex PCR; TCRdb keeps in-frame clones, though not all of them. Of some 130,000 clones listed, around 72% were seen once; the top ten hold roughly 1.5%. CDR1 is PRHDT, CDR2 FYEKMQ, per germline (reference sequence). There are 14 residues in the CDR3. Trimming took 4 bases from V and 4 from J, leaving 13 bases between them. The rearrangement uses TRBV13 and TRBJ1-1; no firm D call. This receptor was identified in a young woman in good health and CMV-seronegative. The specimen was PBMCs. The CDR3 sequence: CASSSGGVSTEAFF. The CDR3 nucleotides read TGTGCCAGCAGCTCGGGCGGGGTCAGCACTGAAGCTTTCTTT.